These 30 T cell receptor beta chains were sequenced from one sample in a study of T cell responses to AZD1222 COVID-19 vaccine. TCRdb's table, derived via immunoSEQ multiplex PCR, lists solely in-frame clones and lacks some. Of just under 75,000 clones in the sample, around 81% are singletons; the top ten hold around 50%. This specimen consisted of peripheral blood, obtained 28 days after the second AZD1222 dose. Every receptor here comes from an adult who received the AZD1222 COVID-19 vaccine.

The chain uses TRBV30 and TRBJ1-2; TRBD1 is a possible D gene (6 bases). The CDR3 spans 14 residues. Germline V gene data show CDR1 as GTSNPN and CDR2 as SVGIG (reference sequence). V lost 0 bases to trimming and J lost 5 bases, with 13 bases between them. DNA of the CDR3: TGTGCCTGGAGTGTAGGGGGGGTTGTTTATGGCTACACCTTC. Its translation is CAWSVGGVVYGYTF.

This chain links TRBV15 with TRBJ2-1; D call uncertain. Looked up from germline, CDR1 is LNHNV and CDR2 is YYDKDF (reference sequence). Trimming stripped 4 bases from V and 7 bases from J, with 17 bases between. This CDR3 contains 15 residues. CDR3: CATSIPPAGGNEQFF. In DNA, the CDR3 is TGTGCCACCAGCATCCCTCCGGCCGGTGGGAATGAGCAGTTCTTC.

This sequence joins TRBV28 and TRBJ1-6; D unresolved. Per germline, CDR1 MDHEN and CDR2 SYDVKM. The CDR3 totals 12 residues. The germline V and J ends were trimmed by 6 bases and 12 bases, with 12 bases remaining between them. CDR3 amino acids: CASRSPHGPLHF. The DNA for the CDR3 is TGTGCCAGCAGGTCGCCCCACGGACCCCTCCACTTT.

The sample holds one count of this clone. CDR3 in DNA: TGCGCCAGCAGCCAAGGCCCAGGGGAACGCACTGAAGCTTTCTTT. Encoded protein: CASSQGPGERTEAFF. The chain recombines TRBV4-1 with TRBJ1-1, with D possibly matching TRBD1 (6 bases). Germline V gene data show CDR1 as MGHRA and CDR2 as YSYEKL. The CDR3 loop spans 15 amino acids. Trimming cost V 1 base and J 4 bases, with 13 bases left between them.

The chain uses TRBV6-2 or TRBV6-3 and TRBJ2-7; D ambiguous. This CDR3 contains 11 residues. V dropped 5 bases and J dropped 3 bases, with 5 bases sitting between them. Germline V CDR1 and CDR2: MNHEY, SVGEGT. The CDR3 loop reads CASSHDYEQYF. The CDR3 region has the DNA TGTGCCAGCAGTCACGACTACGAGCAGTACTTC.

The chain recombines TRBV6-1 with TRBJ1-5; the D gene is possibly TRBD1 (6 bases). V dropped 2 bases and J dropped 4 bases, with 6 bases sitting between them. The length of the CDR3 is 13 residues. CDR1 is MNHNS and CDR2 is SASEGT in the germline V gene. CDR3 in DNA: TGTGCCAGCAGTGAAACAGGGAATCAGCCCCAGCATTTT. Translating gives CASSETGNQPQHF.

This chain links TRBV4-1 with TRBJ1-3; no firm D call. Germline lookup yields CDR1 MGHRA and CDR2 YSYEKL. Trimming took off 0 bases at V and 2 bases at J, with 20 bases between the two ends. This CDR3 has 19 amino acids. This CDR3 is CASSQDPGVDKPPGNTIYF. Written as DNA, the CDR3 is TGCGCCAGCAGCCAAGATCCTGGCGTTGACAAACCCCCTGGAAACACCATATATTTT.

The table lists this clone with a count of one. The chain carries TRBV7-8 and TRBJ2-7; D unclear. The length of the CDR3 is 15 residues. The V gene's germline CDR1 is SGHVS and CDR2 FQNEAQ. V lost 1 base, J lost 2 bases, and 12 bases lay in between. The CDR3 sequence is CASSLEVAPTYEQYF. CDR3 bases: TGTGCCAGCAGCTTAGAGGTGGCCCCCACCTACGAGCAGTACTTC.

The chain links TRBV28 to TRBJ1-2; 7 bases line up with TRBD1. Germline trimming cut 6 bases from V and 4 bases from J; bases unmatched to any gene: 17. The CDR3 is 17 residues long. CDR1 MDHEN and CDR2 SYDVKM come from the germline V gene. As DNA, the CDR3 is TGTGCCAGCAGCCCGACAGGGAGTCTTTTACCAACCTATGGCTACACCTTC. Translating gives CASSPTGSLLPTYGYTF.

This clone appeared once. V and J are TRBV29-1 and TRBJ1-2; 8 bases match TRBD1. V trimming: 5 bases; J trimming: 3 bases; junction bases outside the gene matches: 8. The CDR3 consists of 14 residues. CDR1 is SQVTM and CDR2 is ANQGSEA in the germline V gene. Here the CDR3 reads CSVIMAGGDYGYTF. CDR3 DNA sequence: TGCAGCGTTATTATGGCAGGGGGCGACTATGGCTACACCTTC.

This clone was recorded a few times. This rearrangement joins TRBV6-5 to TRBJ2-7, with D uncertain. The germline CDR1 and CDR2 sequences are MNHEY and SVGAGI. Trimming stripped 0 bases from V and 0 bases from J, with 9 bases between. The CDR3 has 15 residues. CDR3 sequence (DNA): TGTGCCAGCAGTTACTCTCTAGGTTCCTCCTACGAGCAGTACTTC. It is translated as CASSYSLGSSYEQYF.

The chain uses TRBV4-2 and TRBJ2-5; D uncertain. Germline assignment: CDR1 LGHNA and CDR2 YNFKEQ. This CDR3 is built from 14 residues. Trimming removed 0 bases at V and 4 bases at J, with 9 bases between. This CDR3 reads CASSQDSRGETQYF. The CDR3 DNA is TGTGCCAGCAGCCAAGATTCCAGAGGAGAGACCCAGTACTTC.

The chain recombines TRBV2 with TRBJ2-2; D is ambiguous. Deletions cut 8 bases from V and 3 bases from J, with 19 bases between. This CDR3 has 16 residues. CDR1 is SNHLY, CDR2 FYNNEI, per germline. This CDR3 is CASGIDGVYHTGELFF. DNA for the CDR3: TGTGCCAGCGGAATCGACGGAGTTTATCACACCGGGGAGCTGTTTTTT.

The genes are TRBV27 and TRBJ2-7, with 11 bases that match TRBD2. CDR1 and CDR2 (germline): MNHEY, SMNVEV (reference sequence). The CDR3 is made up of 14 amino acids. V lost 3 bases to trimming and J lost 3 bases; unmatched junction nucleotides: 1. This CDR3 is CASSFSGGDYEQYF. In DNA, the CDR3 is TGTGCCAGCAGTTTTAGCGGGGGGGACTACGAGCAGTACTTC.

The V call is TRBV7-9, the J call TRBJ1-1; no clear D. This CDR3 has 12 residues. V lost 1 base and J lost 7, with 7 bases in between. The germline gives CDR1 SEHNR, CDR2 FQNEAQ (reference sequence). CDR3 in DNA: TGTGCCAGCAGCTTAGTGGTGGGTGAAGCTTTCTTT. Protein sequence: CASSLVVGEAFF.

V is TRBV11-1 and J is TRBJ2-3; no clear D gene. The germline V gene has CDR1 SGHAT and CDR2 FQDESV (reference sequence). The CDR3 consists of 17 residues. Between the trimmed V and J ends, which lost 0 bases and 0 bases, there was a span of 13 bases. CDR3 in DNA: TGTGCCAGCAGCTTAGCCCGTGGGCTGCGAAGCACAGATACGCAGTATTTT. This gives the protein CASSLARGLRSTDTQYF.

This clone was observed a handful of times. The V call is TRBV5-6, the J call TRBJ2-5; TRBD2 might be the D (6 bases). The CDR3 has 16 residues. CDR1 is SGHDT and CDR2 is YYEEEE in the germline V gene. Trimming stripped 3 bases from V and 5 bases from J, with 20 bases between. The CDR3 DNA follows: TGTGCCAGCAGCTCCCGGGACGGGGGTTTCTGGGAGACCCAGTACTTC. Amino acid sequence: CASSSRDGGFWETQYF.

V is TRBV29-1 and J is TRBJ1-4, with unresolved D. CDR1 is SQVTM, CDR2 ANQGSEA, per germline. Trimming shortened V by 6 bases and J by 3 bases, and 8 bases separated the two germline ends. This CDR3 spans 12 amino acids. In DNA form, the CDR3 reads TGCAGCGTGATTGCTCCTAATGAAAAACTGTTTTTT. It is translated as CSVIAPNEKLFF.

The J gene is TRBJ2-7, the V gene TRBV7-8; TRBD2 agrees at 14 bases. V lost 5 bases, J lost 5 bases, and 8 bases stayed unmatched. This CDR3 is 16 amino acids long. Germline V gene data show CDR1 as SGHVS and CDR2 as FQNEAQ. This CDR3 is CASSLRLAGGPDEQYF. CDR3 nucleotide sequence: TGTGCCAGCAGCCTCAGACTAGCGGGAGGGCCTGACGAGCAGTACTTC.

The CDR3 DNA reads as TGTGCCAGCACGGAGCTAGCGGGGGAACATACGCAGTATTTT. It translates to CASTELAGEHTQYF. The J gene is TRBJ2-3, the V gene TRBV7-9; the match to TRBD2 covers 10 bases. The CDR3 totals 14 residues. With V trimmed by 7 bases and J by 7 bases, 8 bases remained unmatched. From germline, CDR1 is SEHNR and CDR2 FQNEAQ (reference sequence).

The rearrangement joins TRBV7-3 to TRBJ2-3; 12 positions agree with TRBD2. With 5 bases clipped from V and 2 bases from J, the junction kept 8 bases outside the gene matches. This CDR3 has 17 amino acids. Germline V lookup: CDR1 SGHTA, CDR2 FQGTGA. The CDR3 DNA sequence: TGTGCCAGCAGCCGATCTGGGACTAGCGGGTTCACAGATACGCAGTATTTT. Translation: CASSRSGTSGFTDTQYF.

This chain links TRBV2 with TRBJ2-1; TRBD1 agrees at 7 bases. The CDR3 covers 14 residues. Germline CDR1 is SNHLY and CDR2 is FYNNEI. The V and J ends lost 6 bases and 7 bases, in that order; junction bases with no gene match: 9. CDR3 residues: CASRPMTGRNEQFF. CDR3 coding DNA: TGTGCCAGCAGACCCATGACAGGGCGGAATGAGCAGTTCTTC.

The V gene is TRBV2, the J gene TRBJ1-1, with D possibly TRBD1 on 5 matching bases. The germline V gene has CDR1 SNHLY and CDR2 FYNNEI. The CDR3 covers 16 residues. Trimming took off 5 bases at V and 0 bases at J, with 16 bases between the two ends. Here the CDR3 reads CASSFTTMGLNTEAFF. In nucleotides, the CDR3 is TGTGCCAGCAGTTTCACCACTATGGGGCTGAACACTGAAGCTTTCTTT.

The chain couples TRBV9 to TRBJ2-1; TRBD2 might be the D (6 bases). The CDR3 loop spans 13 amino acids. Trimming left V 3 bases short and J 13 bases short, with 17 bases between. Germline CDR1 and CDR2: SGDLS and YYNGEE. CDR3 nucleotide sequence: TGTGCCAGCAGCGCGCCGACTAGTAAAGAACAGTTCTTC. It translates to CASSAPTSKEQFF.

The rearrangement joins TRBV2 to TRBJ2-1; possibly TRBD1 or TRBD2 for D (5 bases each). Germline V gene lookup returns CDR1 SNHLY and CDR2 FYNNEI. The CDR3 loop spans 15 amino acids. Trimming removed 3 bases from V and 4 bases from J, with 13 bases in between. CDR3 region: CASSDWGIGYNEQFF. The CDR3 DNA sequence: TGTGCCAGCAGTGATTGGGGGATCGGGTACAATGAGCAGTTCTTC.

V and J are TRBV4-1 and TRBJ1-6; 7 positions agree with TRBD1. The V gene's germline CDR1 is MGHRA and CDR2 YSYEKL. The CDR3 consists of 18 residues. With V trimmed by 1 base and J by 8 bases, 14 bases remained unmatched. The CDR3 loop is CASSQGPTETGLYSPLHF. The CDR3 coding sequence is TGCGCCAGCAGCCAAGGACCGACAGAGACAGGGCTATATTCACCCCTCCACTTT.

The rearrangement joins TRBV28 to TRBJ2-5; 10 bases line up with TRBD2. This CDR3 region has 14 residues. With V trimmed by 5 bases and J by 5 bases, 5 bases remained unmatched. The germline CDR1 and CDR2 sequences are MDHEN and SYDVKM. CDR3 sequence (DNA): TGTGCCAGCAGTATACTAGCGGGGTGGGAGACCCAGTACTTC. Translating gives CASSILAGWETQYF.

This clone was detected only a few times. The chain uses TRBV24-1 and TRBJ2-2, with 8 bases matching TRBD1. J lost 3 bases, V lost 2 bases, and 4 bases had no gene match. The CDR3 has 16 residues. Germline loops: CDR1 KGHDR, CDR2 SFDVKD. The CDR3 DNA reads as TGTGCCACCAGTGATTGGACAGGGCACGACACCGGGGAGCTGTTTTTT. Its translation: CATSDWTGHDTGELFF.

This clone was seen a few times. The chain uses TRBV19 and TRBJ2-3; no clear D. Germline V gene data show CDR1 as LNHDA and CDR2 as SQIVND (reference sequence). The CDR3 loop spans 13 amino acids. Trimming stripped 3 bases from V and 4 bases from J, with 8 bases between. The CDR3 region is CASSMAGADTQYF. The DNA of the CDR3 is TGTGCCAGTAGTATGGCCGGAGCAGATACGCAGTATTTT. The full variable domain, completed using reference TRBV19 and TRBJ2-3, is DGGITQSPKYLFRKEGQNVTLSCEQNLNHDAMYWYRQDPGQGLRLIYYSQIVNDFQKGDIAEGYSVSREKKESFPLTVTSAQKNPTAFYLCASSMAGADTQYFGPGTRLTVL.

This chain joins TRBV6-5 and TRBJ1-1; unclear D gene. V lost 6 bases, J lost 4 bases, and 12 bases lay in between. Germline lookup yields CDR1 MNHEY and CDR2 SVGAGI. This CDR3 spans 13 amino acids. In nucleotides, the CDR3 is TGTGCCAGCAGCTCCGAGCTCGGCACTGAAGCTTTCTTT. Its translation is CASSSELGTEAFF.